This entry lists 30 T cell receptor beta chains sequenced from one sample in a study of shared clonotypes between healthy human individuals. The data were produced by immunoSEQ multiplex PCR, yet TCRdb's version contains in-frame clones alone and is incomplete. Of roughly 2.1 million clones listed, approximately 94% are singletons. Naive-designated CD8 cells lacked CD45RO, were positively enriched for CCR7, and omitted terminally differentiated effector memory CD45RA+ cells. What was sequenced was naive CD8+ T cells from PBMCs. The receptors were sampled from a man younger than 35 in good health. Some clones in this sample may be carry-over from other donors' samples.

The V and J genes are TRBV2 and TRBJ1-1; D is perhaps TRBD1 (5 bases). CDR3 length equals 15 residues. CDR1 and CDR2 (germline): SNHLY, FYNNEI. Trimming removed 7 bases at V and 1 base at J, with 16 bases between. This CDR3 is CASTPVVGANTEAFF. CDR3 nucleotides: TGTGCCAGCACCCCGGTCGTAGGGGCGAACACTGAAGCTTTCTTT.

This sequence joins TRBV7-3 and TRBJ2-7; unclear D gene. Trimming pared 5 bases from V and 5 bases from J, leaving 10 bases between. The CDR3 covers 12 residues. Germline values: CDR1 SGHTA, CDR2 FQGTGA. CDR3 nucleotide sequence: TGTGCCAGCAGCACCAGCAGCCACGAGCAGTACTTC. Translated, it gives CASSTSSHEQYF.

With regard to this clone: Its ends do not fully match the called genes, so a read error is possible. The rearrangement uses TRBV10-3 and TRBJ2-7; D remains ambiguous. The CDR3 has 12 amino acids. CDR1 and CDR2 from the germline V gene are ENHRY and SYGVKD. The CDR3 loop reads CAINELGDEQYF. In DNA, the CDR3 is TGTGCCATCAATGAGTTAGGCGACGAGCAGTACTTC.

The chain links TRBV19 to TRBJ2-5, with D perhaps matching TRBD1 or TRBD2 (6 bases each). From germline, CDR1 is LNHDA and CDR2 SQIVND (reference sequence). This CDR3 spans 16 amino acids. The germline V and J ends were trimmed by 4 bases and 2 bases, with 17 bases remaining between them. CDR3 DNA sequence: TGTGCCAGTAGTAGGACCCGGTGGGGGGCACAAGAGACCCAGTACTTC. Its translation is CASSRTRWGAQETQYF.

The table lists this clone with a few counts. As DNA, the CDR3 is TGTGCCAGTAGCCGGGACTACTCCTACAATGAGCAGTTCTTC. The encoded protein is CASSRDYSYNEQFF. The chain is built from TRBV19 and TRBJ2-1; 7 bases align to TRBD2. CDR1 and CDR2 from the germline V gene are LNHDA and SQIVND (reference sequence). The CDR3 contains 14 residues. V lost 6 bases, J lost 0 bases, and 2 bases stayed unmatched.

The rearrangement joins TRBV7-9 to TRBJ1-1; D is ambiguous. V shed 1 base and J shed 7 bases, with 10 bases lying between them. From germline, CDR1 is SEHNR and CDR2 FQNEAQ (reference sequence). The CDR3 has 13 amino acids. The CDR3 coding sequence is TGTGCCAGCAGCTTAGGGACTATACTTGAAGCTTTCTTT. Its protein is CASSLGTILEAFF.

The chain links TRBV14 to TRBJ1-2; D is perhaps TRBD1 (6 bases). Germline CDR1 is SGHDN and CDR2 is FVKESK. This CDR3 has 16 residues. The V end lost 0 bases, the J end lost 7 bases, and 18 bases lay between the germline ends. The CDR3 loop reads CASSQEKSGGGVGYTF. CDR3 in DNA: TGTGCCAGCAGCCAAGAAAAATCAGGTGGGGGCGTTGGCTACACCTTC.

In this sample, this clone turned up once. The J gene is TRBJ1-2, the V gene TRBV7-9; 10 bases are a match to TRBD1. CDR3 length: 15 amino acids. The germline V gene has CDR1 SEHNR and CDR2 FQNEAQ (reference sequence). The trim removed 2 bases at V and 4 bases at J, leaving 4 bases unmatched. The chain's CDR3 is CASSLSDRGLYGYTF. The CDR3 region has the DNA TGTGCCAGCAGCTTATCCGACAGGGGGCTCTATGGCTACACCTTC.

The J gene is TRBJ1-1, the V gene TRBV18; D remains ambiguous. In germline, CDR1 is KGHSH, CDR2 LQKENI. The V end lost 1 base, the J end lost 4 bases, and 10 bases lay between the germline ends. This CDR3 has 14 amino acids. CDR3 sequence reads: CASSPRSGSTEAFF. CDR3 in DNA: TGTGCCAGCTCACCACGATCGGGGAGCACTGAAGCTTTCTTT.

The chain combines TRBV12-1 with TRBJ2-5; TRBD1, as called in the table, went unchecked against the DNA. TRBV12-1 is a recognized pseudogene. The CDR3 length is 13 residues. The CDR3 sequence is CASSLQGIETQYF. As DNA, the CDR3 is TGTGCCAGCAGCCTACAGGGCATAGAGACCCAGTACTTC.

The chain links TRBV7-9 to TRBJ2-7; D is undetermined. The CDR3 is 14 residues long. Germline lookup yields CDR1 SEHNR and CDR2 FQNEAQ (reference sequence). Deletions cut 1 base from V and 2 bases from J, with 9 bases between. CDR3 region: CASSLVGNTYEQYF. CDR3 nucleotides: TGTGCCAGCAGCTTAGTGGGCAATACCTACGAGCAGTACTTC. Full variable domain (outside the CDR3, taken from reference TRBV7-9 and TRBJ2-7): DTGVSQNPRHKITKRGQNVTFRCDPISEHNRLYWYRQTLGQGPEFLTYFQNEAQLEKSRLLSDRFSAERPKGSFSTLEIQRTEQGDSAMYLCASSLVGNTYEQYFGPGTRLTVT.

The CDR3 DNA follows: TGTGCCAGCAGCTTAAAACCGGGACTGCTTAATGAAAAACTGTTTTTT. Protein sequence: CASSLKPGLLNEKLFF. V gene TRBV7-8 combines with J gene TRBJ1-4; maybe TRBD1 (5 bases). This CDR3 has 16 amino acids. V dropped 2 bases and J dropped 4 bases, with 14 bases sitting between them. Germline loops: CDR1 SGHVS, CDR2 FQNEAQ. The full variable domain, in which reference TRBV7-8 and TRBJ1-4 provide the parts outside the CDR3, is GAGVSQSPRYKVAKRGQDVALRCDPISGHVSLFWYQQALGQGPEFLTYFQNEAQLDKSGLPSDRFFAERPEGSVSTLKIQRTQQEDSAVYLCASSLKPGLLNEKLFFGSGTQLSVL.

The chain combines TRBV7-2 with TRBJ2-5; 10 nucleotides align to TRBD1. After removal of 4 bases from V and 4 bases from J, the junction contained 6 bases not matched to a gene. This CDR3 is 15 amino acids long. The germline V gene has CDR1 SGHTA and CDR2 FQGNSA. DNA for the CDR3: TGTGCCAGCAGCTGGCGACAGGGGGCGGCAGAGACCCAGTACTTC. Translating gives CASSWRQGAAETQYF.

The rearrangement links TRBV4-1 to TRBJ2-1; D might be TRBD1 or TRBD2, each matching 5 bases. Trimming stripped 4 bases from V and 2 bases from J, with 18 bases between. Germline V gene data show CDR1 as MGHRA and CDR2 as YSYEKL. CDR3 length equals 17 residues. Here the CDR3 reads CASSPRSGTRTYNEQFF. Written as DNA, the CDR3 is TGCGCCAGCAGCCCACGCTCCGGGACCCGGACCTACAATGAGCAGTTCTTC.

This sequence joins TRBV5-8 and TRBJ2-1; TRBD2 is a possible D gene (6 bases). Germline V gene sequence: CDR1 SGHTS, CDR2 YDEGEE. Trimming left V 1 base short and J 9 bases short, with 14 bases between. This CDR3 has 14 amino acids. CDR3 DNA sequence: TGTGCCAGCAGCTTGTTGGGACTCCTTTCTGAGCAGTTCTTC. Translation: CASSLLGLLSEQFF.

CDR3 DNA sequence: TGTGCCGGATTAAAGACAGGGGATGGCTACACCTTC. It specifies CAGLKTGDGYTF. The rearrangement links TRBV7-9 to TRBJ1-2; 8 nucleotides align to TRBD1. Germline loops: CDR1 SEHNR, CDR2 FQNEAQ (reference sequence). The CDR3 length is 12 residues. V lost 11 bases, J lost 6 bases, and 8 bases stayed unmatched.

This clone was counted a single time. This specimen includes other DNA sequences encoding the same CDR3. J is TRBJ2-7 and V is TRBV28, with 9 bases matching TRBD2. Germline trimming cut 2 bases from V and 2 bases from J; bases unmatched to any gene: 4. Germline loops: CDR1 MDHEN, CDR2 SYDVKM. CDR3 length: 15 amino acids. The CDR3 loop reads CASSLGLAGAYEQYF. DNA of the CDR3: TGTGCCAGCAGTTTAGGATTAGCGGGGGCCTACGAGCAGTACTTC.

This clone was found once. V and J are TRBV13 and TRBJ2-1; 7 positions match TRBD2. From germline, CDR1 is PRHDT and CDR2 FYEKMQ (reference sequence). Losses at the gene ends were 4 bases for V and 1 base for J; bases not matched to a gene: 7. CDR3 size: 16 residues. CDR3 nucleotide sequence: TGTGCCAGCAGCTCCTGGGGGGGAGGATCCTACAATGAGCAGTTCTTC. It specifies CASSSWGGGSYNEQFF. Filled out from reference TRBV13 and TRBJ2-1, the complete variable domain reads AAGVIQSPRHLIKEKRETATLKCYPIPRHDTVYWYQQGPGQDPQFLISFYEKMQSDKGSIPDRFSAQQFSDYHSELNMSSLELGDSALYFCASSSWGGGSYNEQFFGPGTRLTVL.

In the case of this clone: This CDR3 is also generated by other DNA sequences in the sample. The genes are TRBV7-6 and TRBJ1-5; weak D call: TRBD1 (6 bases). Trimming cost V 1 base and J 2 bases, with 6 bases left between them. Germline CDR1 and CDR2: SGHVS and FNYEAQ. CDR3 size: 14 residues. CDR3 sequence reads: CASSLGQGNQPQHF. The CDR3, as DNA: TGTGCCAGCAGCTTAGGACAGGGCAATCAGCCCCAGCATTTT. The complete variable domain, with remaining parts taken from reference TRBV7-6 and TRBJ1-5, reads GAGVSQSPRYKVTKRGQDVALRCDPISGHVSLYWYRQALGQGPEFLTYFNYEAQQDKSGLPNDRFSAERPEGSISTLTIQRTEQRDSAMYRCASSLGQGNQPQHFGDGTRLSIL.

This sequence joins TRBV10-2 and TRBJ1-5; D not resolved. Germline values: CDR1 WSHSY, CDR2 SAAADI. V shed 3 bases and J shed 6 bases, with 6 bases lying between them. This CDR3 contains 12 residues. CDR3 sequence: CASSDLGQPQHF. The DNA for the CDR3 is TGCGCCAGCAGTGATTTAGGTCAGCCCCAGCATTTT.

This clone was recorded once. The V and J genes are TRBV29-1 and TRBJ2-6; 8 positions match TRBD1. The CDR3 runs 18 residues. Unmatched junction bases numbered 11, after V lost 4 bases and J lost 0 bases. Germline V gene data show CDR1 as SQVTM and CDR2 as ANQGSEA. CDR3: CSVGARGPEGSGANVLTF. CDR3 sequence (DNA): TGCAGCGTTGGGGCCAGGGGGCCCGAGGGCTCTGGGGCCAACGTCCTGACTTTC.

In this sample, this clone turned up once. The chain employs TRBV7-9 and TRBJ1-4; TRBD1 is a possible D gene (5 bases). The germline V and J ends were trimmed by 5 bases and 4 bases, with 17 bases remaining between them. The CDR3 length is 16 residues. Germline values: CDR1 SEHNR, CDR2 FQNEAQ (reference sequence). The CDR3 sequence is CASSPKSRDGNEKLFF. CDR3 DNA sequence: TGTGCCAGCAGCCCAAAGAGCCGGGACGGTAATGAAAAACTGTTTTTT.

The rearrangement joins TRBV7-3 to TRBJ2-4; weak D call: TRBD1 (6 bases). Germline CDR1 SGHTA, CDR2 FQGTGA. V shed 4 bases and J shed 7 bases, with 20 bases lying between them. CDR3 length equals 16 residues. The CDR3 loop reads CASSSDRGDWGNIQYF. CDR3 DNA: TGTGCCAGCAGCTCGGACAGAGGTGACTGGGGGAACATTCAGTACTTC.

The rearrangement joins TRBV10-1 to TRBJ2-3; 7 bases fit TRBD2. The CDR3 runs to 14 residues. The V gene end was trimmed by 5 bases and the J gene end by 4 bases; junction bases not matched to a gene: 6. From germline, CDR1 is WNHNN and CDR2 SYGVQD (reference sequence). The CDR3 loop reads CASSRSGMADTQYF. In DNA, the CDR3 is TGCGCCAGCAGTCGCAGCGGGATGGCAGATACGCAGTATTTT.

The CDR3 spells CSALLGETQYF. In DNA form, the CDR3 reads TGCAGTGCCCTTTTAGGAGAGACCCAGTACTTC. V and J are TRBV20-1 and TRBJ2-5; D ambiguous. Germline values: CDR1 DFQATT, CDR2 SNEGSKA (reference sequence). Trimming shortened V by 6 bases and J by 4 bases, and 9 bases separated the two germline ends. The CDR3 length is 11 residues.

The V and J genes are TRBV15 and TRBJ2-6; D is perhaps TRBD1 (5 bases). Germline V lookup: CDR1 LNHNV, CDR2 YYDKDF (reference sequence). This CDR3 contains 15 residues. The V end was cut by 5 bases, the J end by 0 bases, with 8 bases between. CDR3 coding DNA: TGTGCCACCAGCGGCAGGGACTCTGGGGCCAACGTCCTGACTTTC. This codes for CATSGRDSGANVLTF.

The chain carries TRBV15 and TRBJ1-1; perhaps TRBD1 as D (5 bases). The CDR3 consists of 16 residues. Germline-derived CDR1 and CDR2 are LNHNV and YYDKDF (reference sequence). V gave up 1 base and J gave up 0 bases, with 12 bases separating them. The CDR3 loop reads CATSRGQGVMNTEAFF. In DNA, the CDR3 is TGTGCCACCAGCAGAGGGCAGGGCGTTATGAACACTGAAGCTTTCTTT.

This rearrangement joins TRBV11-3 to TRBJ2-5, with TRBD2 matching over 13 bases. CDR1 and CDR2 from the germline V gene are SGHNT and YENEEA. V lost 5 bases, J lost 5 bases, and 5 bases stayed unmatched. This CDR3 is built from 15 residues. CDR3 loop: CASSDGLAGEETQYF. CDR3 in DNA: TGTGCCAGCAGCGACGGACTAGCGGGAGAGGAGACCCAGTACTTC.

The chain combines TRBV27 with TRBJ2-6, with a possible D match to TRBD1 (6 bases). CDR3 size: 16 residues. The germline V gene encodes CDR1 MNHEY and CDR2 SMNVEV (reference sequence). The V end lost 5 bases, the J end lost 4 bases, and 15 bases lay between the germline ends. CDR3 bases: TGTGCCAGCAGTCCACTCAACAGGGTGGGGGCCAACGTCCTGACTTTC. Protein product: CASSPLNRVGANVLTF.

CDR3 nucleotides: TGTGCCAGCAGCTTAGGTAGGGACGCTAACAATGAGCAGTTCTTC. It codes for CASSLGRDANNEQFF. The J gene is TRBJ2-1, the V gene TRBV11-2, with D tentatively TRBD1 or TRBD2 (5 bases each). Looked up from germline, CDR1 is SGHAT and CDR2 is FQNNGV. V lost 1 base, J lost 5 bases, and 12 bases lay in between. The CDR3 runs to 15 residues.